This is a list of T cell receptor beta chains from one sample in a study of shared clonotypes between healthy human individuals. The assay was immunoSEQ multiplex PCR, and TCRdb's table has in-frame clones only and misses some. The sample has hundreds of thousands of clones, approximately 80% seen once. Material for sequencing was PBMCs. These receptors were collected from a woman aged 40-49 years in good health. Some clones in this sample may be carry-over from other donors' samples. The CDR3 runs from the conserved cysteine through the conserved F or W. D genes are given only for firm matches. Clone size is stated in some rows and not others, as once, few, many or a class when expanded.

cdr3_aa: CASSPPRTSYEQYF
cdr3_nt: TGTGCCAGCTCACCTCCTAGGACATCCTACGAGCAGTACTTC
clone_size: once
d_call: NA
j_call: TRBJ2-7
v_call: TRBV18

cdr3_aa: CASSSPGLPNEQFF
cdr3_nt: TGTGCCAGCAGTTCCCCGGGACTTCCCAATGAGCAGTTCTTC
clone_size: NA
d_call: NA
j_call: TRBJ2-1
v_call: TRBV6-5

cdr3_aa: CASSDLSNQPQHF
cdr3_nt: TGTGCCAGCAGTGATCTTAGCAATCAGCCCCAGCATTTT
clone_size: NA
d_call: NA
j_call: TRBJ1-5
v_call: TRBV6-6

cdr3_aa: CASSLSLAGYNEQFF
cdr3_nt: TGTGCCAGCAGTTTATCTCTAGCGGGGTACAATGAGCAGTTCTTC
clone_size: NA
d_call: TRBD2
j_call: TRBJ2-1
v_call: TRBV28

cdr3_aa: CASTWNNEQFF
cdr3_nt: TGTGCCAGCACCTGGAACAATGAGCAGTTCTTC
clone_size: NA
d_call: NA
j_call: TRBJ2-1
v_call: TRBV6-1

cdr3_aa: CASSYQREGVYEQFF
cdr3_nt: TGTGCCAGCAGCTATCAGCGGGAGGGAGTTTATGAGCAGTTCTTC
clone_size: NA
d_call: TRBD2
j_call: TRBJ2-1
v_call: TRBV7-2

cdr3_aa: CASSLGQLSVNTEAFF
cdr3_nt: TGTGCCAGCAGCTTAGGCCAATTATCGGTGAACACTGAAGCTTTCTTT
clone_size: few
d_call: NA
j_call: TRBJ1-1
v_call: TRBV7-6

cdr3_aa: CASSLRTSGEDTQYF
cdr3_nt: TGTGCCAGCAGCCTGCGGACTAGCGGAGAAGATACGCAGTATTTT
clone_size: NA
d_call: TRBD2
j_call: TRBJ2-3
v_call: TRBV5-4

cdr3_aa: CASRQLAGKTYEQYF
cdr3_nt: TGTGCCAGCAGACAACTAGCGGGGAAGACTTACGAGCAGTACTTC
clone_size: NA
d_call: TRBD2
j_call: TRBJ2-7
v_call: TRBV11-2

cdr3_aa: CASSWDLRSGANVLTF
cdr3_nt: TGTGCCAGCAGCTGGGACCTTAGGTCTGGGGCCAACGTCCTGACTTTC
clone_size: NA
d_call: NA
j_call: TRBJ2-6
v_call: TRBV11-2

cdr3_aa: CASSLAPAAGSGYTF
cdr3_nt: TGCGCCAGCAGCTTGGCCCCAGCAGCAGGCAGTGGCTACACCTTC
clone_size: NA
d_call: NA
j_call: TRBJ1-2
v_call: TRBV5-1

cdr3_aa: CASSKLVQPYEQYF
cdr3_nt: TGTGCCAGTAGCAAACTAGTTCAGCCCTACGAGCAGTACTTC
clone_size: NA
d_call: NA
j_call: TRBJ2-7
v_call: TRBV19

cdr3_aa: CASSVGGTDHEAFF
cdr3_nt: TGTGCCAGCAGCGTAGGGGGGACAGATCATGAAGCTTTCTTT
clone_size: few
d_call: TRBD1
j_call: TRBJ1-1
v_call: TRBV9

cdr3_aa: CASSSHPGQGYTF
cdr3_nt: TGTGCCAGCAGTTCGCATCCGGGACAGGGCTACACCTTC
clone_size: few
d_call: TRBD1
j_call: TRBJ1-2
v_call: TRBV28

cdr3_aa: CASSPSALYRDEQYF
cdr3_nt: TGTGCCAGCTCACCAAGCGCCTTATACAGGGACGAGCAGTACTTC
clone_size: once
d_call: NA
j_call: TRBJ2-7
v_call: TRBV18

cdr3_aa: CASSLGTGAPGYTF
cdr3_nt: TGTGCCAGCAGCTTAGGTACGGGGGCACCCGGCTACACCTTC
clone_size: NA
d_call: NA
j_call: TRBJ1-2
v_call: TRBV7-9

cdr3_aa: CASSNSGQANTGELFF
cdr3_nt: TGTGCCAGTAGTAACTCGGGACAGGCGAACACCGGGGAGCTGTTTTTT
clone_size: NA
d_call: TRBD1
j_call: TRBJ2-2
v_call: TRBV19

cdr3_aa: CASSLGAGLGEQYF
cdr3_nt: TGTGCCAGCAGCTTGGGGGCAGGGTTGGGCGAGCAGTACTTC
clone_size: many
d_call: NA
j_call: TRBJ2-7
v_call: TRBV5-4

cdr3_aa: CASSDGAVITYEQYF
cdr3_nt: TGTGCCAGCAGTGATGGGGCGGTAATAACCTACGAGCAGTACTTC
clone_size: once
d_call: NA
j_call: TRBJ2-7
v_call: TRBV2